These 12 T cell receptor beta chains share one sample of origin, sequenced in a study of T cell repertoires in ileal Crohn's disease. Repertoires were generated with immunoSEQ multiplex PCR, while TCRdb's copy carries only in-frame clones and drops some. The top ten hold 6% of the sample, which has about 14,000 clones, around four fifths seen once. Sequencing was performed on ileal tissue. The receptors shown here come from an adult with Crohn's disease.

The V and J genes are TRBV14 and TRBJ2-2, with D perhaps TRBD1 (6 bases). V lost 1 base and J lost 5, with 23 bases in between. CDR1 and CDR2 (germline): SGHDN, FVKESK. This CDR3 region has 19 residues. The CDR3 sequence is CASSQASRLLTGQTGELFF. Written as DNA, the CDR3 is TGTGCCAGCAGCCAAGCGAGTAGATTATTGACAGGTCAGACCGGGGAGCTGTTTTTT.

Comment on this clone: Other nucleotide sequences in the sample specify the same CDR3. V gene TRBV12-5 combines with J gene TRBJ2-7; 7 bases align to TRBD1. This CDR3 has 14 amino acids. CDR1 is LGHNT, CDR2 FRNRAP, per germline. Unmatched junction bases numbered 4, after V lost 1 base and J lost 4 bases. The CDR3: CASGLGTGVYEQYF. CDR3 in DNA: TGTGCTAGTGGTTTGGGCACAGGGGTGTACGAGCAGTACTTC.

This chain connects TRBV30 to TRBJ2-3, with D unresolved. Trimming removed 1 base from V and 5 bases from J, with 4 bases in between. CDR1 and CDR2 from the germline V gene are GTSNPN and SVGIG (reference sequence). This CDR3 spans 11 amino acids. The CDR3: CAWSAGDTQYF. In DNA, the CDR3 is TGTGCCTGGAGTGCAGGAGATACGCAGTATTTT.

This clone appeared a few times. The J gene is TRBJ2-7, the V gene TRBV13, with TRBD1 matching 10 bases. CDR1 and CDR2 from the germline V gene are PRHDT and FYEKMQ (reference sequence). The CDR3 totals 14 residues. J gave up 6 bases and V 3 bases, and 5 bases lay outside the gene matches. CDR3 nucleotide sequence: TGTGCCAGCAGCTTGGGACAGGGGAGGCGCGAGCAGTACTTC. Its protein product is CASSLGQGRREQYF.

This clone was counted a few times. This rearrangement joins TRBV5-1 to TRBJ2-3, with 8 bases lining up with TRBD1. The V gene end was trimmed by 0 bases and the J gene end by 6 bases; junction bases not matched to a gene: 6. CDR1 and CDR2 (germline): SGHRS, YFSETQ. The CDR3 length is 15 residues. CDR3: CASSLVRTGTDTQYF. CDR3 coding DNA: TGCGCCAGCAGCTTGGTAAGGACAGGGACCGATACGCAGTATTTT.

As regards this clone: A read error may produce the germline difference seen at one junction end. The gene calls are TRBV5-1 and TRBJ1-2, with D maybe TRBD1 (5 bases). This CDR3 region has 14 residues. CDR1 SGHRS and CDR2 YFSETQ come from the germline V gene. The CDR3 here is CASNLGGDGVGYTF. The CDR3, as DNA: TGCGCCAGCAACTTGGGGGGGGACGGAGTTGGCTACACCTTC.

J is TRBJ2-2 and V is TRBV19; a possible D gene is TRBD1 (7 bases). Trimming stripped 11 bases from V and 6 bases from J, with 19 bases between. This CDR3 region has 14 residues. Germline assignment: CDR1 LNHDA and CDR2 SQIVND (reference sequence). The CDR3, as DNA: TGTGCCGGAAGACAGGGCCCGGGGGCCGGGGAGCTGTTTTTT. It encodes CAGRQGPGAGELFF.

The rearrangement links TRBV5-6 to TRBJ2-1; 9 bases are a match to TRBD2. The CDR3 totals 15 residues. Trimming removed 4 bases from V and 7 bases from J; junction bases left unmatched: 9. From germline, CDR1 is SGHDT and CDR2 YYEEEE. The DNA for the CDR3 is TGTGCCAGCAGCCCTCCAGCGGGGGGCATTAATGAGCAGTTCTTC. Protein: CASSPPAGGINEQFF.

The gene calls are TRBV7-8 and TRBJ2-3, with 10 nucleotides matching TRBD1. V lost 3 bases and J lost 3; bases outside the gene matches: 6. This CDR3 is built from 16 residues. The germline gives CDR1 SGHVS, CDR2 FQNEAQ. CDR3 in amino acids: CASSLAPGQGTDTQYF. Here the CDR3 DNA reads TGTGCCAGCAGCTTGGCGCCGGGACAGGGGACAGATACGCAGTATTTT.

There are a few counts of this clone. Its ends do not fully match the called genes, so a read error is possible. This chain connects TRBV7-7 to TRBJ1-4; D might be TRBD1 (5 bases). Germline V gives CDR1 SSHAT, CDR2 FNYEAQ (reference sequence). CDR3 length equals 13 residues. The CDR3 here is CASSLTAGEKLFF. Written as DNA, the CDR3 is TGTGCTAGCAGTCTCACAGCAGGGGAAAAACTGTTTTTT. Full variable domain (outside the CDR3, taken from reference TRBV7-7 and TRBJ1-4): GAGVSQSPRYKVTKRGQDVTLRCDPISSHATLYWYQQALGQGPEFLTYFNYEAQPDKSGLPSDRFSAERPEGSISTLTIQRTEQRDSAMYRCASSLTAGEKLFFGSGTQLSVL.

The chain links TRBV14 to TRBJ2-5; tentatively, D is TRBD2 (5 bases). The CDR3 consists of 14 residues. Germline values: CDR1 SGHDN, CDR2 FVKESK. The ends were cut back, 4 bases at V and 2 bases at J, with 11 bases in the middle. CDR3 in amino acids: CASSRLARQETQYF. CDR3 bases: TGTGCCAGCAGCCGTTTAGCGAGACAAGAGACCCAGTACTTC.

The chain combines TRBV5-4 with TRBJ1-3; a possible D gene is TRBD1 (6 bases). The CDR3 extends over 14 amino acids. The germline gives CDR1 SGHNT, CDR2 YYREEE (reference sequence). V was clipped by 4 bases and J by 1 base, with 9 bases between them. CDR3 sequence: CASSGGVSGNTIYF. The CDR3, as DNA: TGTGCCAGCAGCGGGGGCGTTTCTGGAAACACCATATATTTT.